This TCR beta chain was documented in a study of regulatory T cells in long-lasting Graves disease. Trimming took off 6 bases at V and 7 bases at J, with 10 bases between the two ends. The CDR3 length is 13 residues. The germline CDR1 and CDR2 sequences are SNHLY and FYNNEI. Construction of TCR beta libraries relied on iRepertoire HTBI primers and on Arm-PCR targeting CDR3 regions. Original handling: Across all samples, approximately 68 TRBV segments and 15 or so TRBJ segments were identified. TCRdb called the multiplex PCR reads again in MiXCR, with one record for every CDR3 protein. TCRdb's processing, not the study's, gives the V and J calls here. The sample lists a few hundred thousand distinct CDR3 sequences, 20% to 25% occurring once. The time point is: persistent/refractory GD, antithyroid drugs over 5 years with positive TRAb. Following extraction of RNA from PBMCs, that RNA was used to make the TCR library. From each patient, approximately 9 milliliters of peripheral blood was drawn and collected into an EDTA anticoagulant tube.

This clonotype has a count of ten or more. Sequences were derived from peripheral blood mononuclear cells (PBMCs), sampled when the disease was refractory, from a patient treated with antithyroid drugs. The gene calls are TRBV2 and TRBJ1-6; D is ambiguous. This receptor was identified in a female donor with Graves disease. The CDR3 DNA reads TGTGCCAGCAGGGGGAATATGAATTCACCCCTCCACTTT. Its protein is CASRGNMNSPLHF.